The 20 T cell receptor beta chains given below trace back to one sample, sequenced in a study of breast tumors, draining lymph nodes, adjacent tissues. TCRdb independently ran MiXCR on the multiplex PCR reads; one entry per CDR3 protein. Of more than 10,000 distinct CDR3 sequences listed, over 45% are singletons. Specimen: tumor-adjacent breast tissue. The receptor source for this set is a female donor with breast cancer. Some clones in this sample may be carry-over from other donors' samples.

This clonotype is medium-sized by share. The CDR3 bases are TGTGCTAGTGGTTTGGGACAGGGACCCTACGAGCAGTACTTC. It translates to CASGLGQGPYEQYF. The J gene is TRBJ2-7, the V gene TRBV12-5; 7 nucleotides match TRBD1. V was pared by 1 base and J by 2 bases, with 2 bases of the junction left unmatched. Per germline, CDR1 LGHNT and CDR2 FRNRAP. This CDR3 spans 14 amino acids.

The genes are TRBV15 and TRBJ2-3; no clear D. The CDR3 has 13 residues. Germline lookup yields CDR1 LNHNV and CDR2 YYDKDF (reference sequence). Trimming stripped 0 bases from V and 0 bases from J, with 1 base between. This CDR3 reads CATSRESTDTQYF. The CDR3 DNA reads TGTGCCACCAGCAGAGAGAGCACAGATACGCAGTATTTT. Variable domain in full (rest from reference TRBV15 and TRBJ2-3): DAMVIQNPRYQVTQFGKPVTLSCSQTLNHNVMYWYQQKSSQAPKLLFHYYDKDFNNEADTPDNFQSRRPNTSFCFLDIRSPGLGDTAMYLCATSRESTDTQYFGPGTRLTVL.

The V and J genes are TRBV18 and TRBJ2-1; 7 nucleotides line up with TRBD1. This CDR3 comprises 15 residues. J gave up 7 bases and V 0 bases, and 6 bases lay outside the gene matches. The germline CDR1 and CDR2 sequences are KGHSH and LQKENI. The CDR3 bases are TGTGCCAGCTCACCACCGGCCCGGGACAGAAATGAGCAGTTCTTC. Residues: CASSPPARDRNEQFF.

A word on this clonotype: Germline and junction disagree at one end, which may indicate a read error. The rearrangement links TRBV5-1 to TRBJ1-4, with a possible D match to TRBD1 (5 bases). The length of the CDR3 is 13 residues. Germline V gene lookup returns CDR1 SGHRS and CDR2 YFSETQ. DNA of the CDR3: TGCGCCAGCAGCTTGGGGGACGGTGAAAACCTGTTTTTT. Protein product: CASSLGDGENLFF.

About this clonotype itself: A single base separates this from a much larger clone, so it may be a read error. The chain employs TRBV15 and TRBJ2-1, with 12 bases identical to TRBD2. In germline, CDR1 is LNHNV, CDR2 YYDKDF (reference sequence). J was trimmed by 8 bases and V by 5 bases; bases with no gene match: 7. The CDR3 is 15 residues long. The CDR3 region is CATSEGLAGSYEQFF. In DNA form, the CDR3 reads TGTGCCACCAGCGAGGGACTAGCGGGTTCGTATGAGCAGTTCTTC.

This clonotype was counted many times. This could be a read error, since a much larger clone is one nucleotide away. The chain couples TRBV9 to TRBJ2-7; TRBD1 agrees at 7 bases. The CDR3 extends over 14 amino acids. The germline V gene has CDR1 SGDLS and CDR2 YYNGEE. The CDR3 DNA reads TGTGCCAGCAGCGTAGGAGGGGGCCCCTACGAGCAGTCCTTC. As protein: CASSVGGGPYEQSF.

The chain couples TRBV5-1 to TRBJ2-1; the D gene is possibly TRBD1 (6 bases). Deletions cut 0 bases from V and 4 bases from J, with 8 bases between. The CDR3 runs to 14 residues. Looked up from germline, CDR1 is SGHRS and CDR2 is YFSETQ. The CDR3, as DNA: TGCGCCAGCAGCTTGGACAGGGAATACAATGAGCAGTTCTTC. Its protein product is CASSLDREYNEQFF. The whole variable domain, filled in from reference TRBV5-1 and TRBJ2-1, reads KAGVTQTPRYLIKTRGQQVTLSCSPISGHRSVSWYQQTPGQGLQFLFEYFSETQRNKGNFPGRFSGRQFSNSRSEMNVSTLELGDSALYLCASSLDREYNEQFFGPGTRLTVL.

This clonotype rates as medium-sized. The rearrangement links TRBV15 to TRBJ2-2; TRBD2 aligns across 13 bases. This CDR3 region has 18 residues. Looked up from germline, CDR1 is LNHNV and CDR2 is YYDKDF (reference sequence). V shed 2 bases and J 1 base; nucleotides not matched to a gene: 4. As DNA, the CDR3 is TGTGCCACCAGCAGACCGGGACTAGCGGGGCTGAACACCGGGGAGCTGTTTTTT. Protein: CATSRPGLAGLNTGELFF.

This clonotype was counted many times. The chain carries TRBV30 and TRBJ2-2; 7 nucleotides align to TRBD1. CDR1 and CDR2 from the germline V gene are GTSNPN and SVGIG (reference sequence). The CDR3 is 16 amino acids. After removal of 3 bases from V and 6 bases from J, the junction contained 13 bases not matched to a gene. In nucleotides, the CDR3 is TGTGCCTGGAGAGTTGGGCAGGGGGTAGGCCCCGGGGAGCTGTTTTTT. Its protein product is CAWRVGQGVGPGELFF. The full variable domain, rest sourced from reference TRBV30 and TRBJ2-2, is SQTIHQWPATLVQPVGSPLSLECTVEGTSNPNLYWYRQAAGRGLQLLFYSVGIGQISSEVPQNLSASRPQDRQFILSSKKLLLSDSGFYLCAWRVGQGVGPGELFFGEGSRLTVL.

This clonotype is labeled as medium-sized. The gene calls are TRBV11-2 and TRBJ2-7; D is uncertain. V dropped 5 bases and J dropped 0 bases, with 8 bases sitting between them. This CDR3 comprises 13 residues. CDR1 SGHAT and CDR2 FQNNGV come from the germline V gene. The CDR3 DNA sequence: TGTGCCAGCAGCCTACCGTACTCCTACGAGCAGTACTTC. It specifies CASSLPYSYEQYF. Variable domain in full (rest from reference TRBV11-2 and TRBJ2-7): EAGVAQSPRYKIIEKRQSVAFWCNPISGHATLYWYQQILGQGPKLLIQFQNNGVVDDSQLPKDRFSAERLKGVDSTLKIQPAKLEDSAVYLCASSLPYSYEQYFGPGTRLTVT.

By share, this clonotype ranks as medium-sized. The chain recombines TRBV6-6 with TRBJ2-7; no reliable D call. The V gene lost 2 bases and the J gene lost 3 bases, with 5 bases spanning the gap. Germline lookup yields CDR1 MNHNY and CDR2 SVGAGI (reference sequence). This CDR3 contains 12 residues. The CDR3 loop reads CASSYQVYEQYF. The CDR3 DNA reads TGTGCCAGCAGTTACCAGGTCTACGAGCAGTACTTC.

Here the CDR3 reads CASSQVAGNGYTF. As DNA, the CDR3 is TGCGCCAGCAGCCAAGTTGCGGGGAATGGCTACACCTTC. The chain links TRBV4-1 to TRBJ1-2; no clear D gene. This CDR3 region has 13 residues. Deletions cut 1 base from V and 6 bases from J, with 9 bases between. Germline V lookup: CDR1 MGHRA, CDR2 YSYEKL.

In its sample, this clonotype was seen once. J is TRBJ2-1 and V is TRBV7-9; D is undetermined. V gave up 0 bases and J gave up 4 bases, with 10 bases separating them. Per germline, CDR1 SEHNR and CDR2 FQNEAQ (reference sequence). The CDR3 is 15 residues long. This chain's CDR3 is CASSLASGRYNEQFF. DNA of the CDR3: TGTGCCAGCAGCTTAGCCTCTGGCCGGTACAATGAGCAGTTCTTC.

The rearrangement joins TRBV20-1 to TRBJ1-2, with TRBD1 matching 9 bases. Germline lookup yields CDR1 DFQATT and CDR2 SNEGSKA (reference sequence). V trimming: 2 bases; J trimming: 5 bases; junction bases outside the gene matches: 9. The CDR3 loop spans 15 amino acids. CDR3 in amino acids: CSARPPGQGSYGYTF. The DNA of the CDR3 is TGCAGTGCTAGACCCCCGGGACAGGGATCGTATGGCTACACCTTC.

The chain combines TRBV7-9 with TRBJ2-3; D gene uncertain. Germline values: CDR1 SEHNR, CDR2 FQNEAQ (reference sequence). There are 15 residues in the CDR3. V dropped 3 bases and J dropped 1 base, with 11 bases sitting between them. The CDR3 bases are TGTGCCAGCAGCTTCGGTAGGACCGGCACAGATACGCAGTATTTT. It translates to CASSFGRTGTDTQYF.

The chain links TRBV13 to TRBJ2-5; D gene ambiguous. V lost 2 bases to trimming and J lost 5 bases, with 15 bases between them. In germline, CDR1 is PRHDT, CDR2 FYEKMQ (reference sequence). The CDR3 runs to 15 residues. CDR3 sequence reads: CASSLRVRVWETQYF. Here the CDR3 DNA reads TGTGCCAGCAGCTTAAGAGTTAGGGTTTGGGAGACCCAGTACTTC.

This sequence joins TRBV7-8 and TRBJ2-7; 14 positions match TRBD2. The length of the CDR3 is 16 residues. Germline V gene data show CDR1 as SGHVS and CDR2 as FQNEAQ. The J segment lost 5 bases and the V segment lost 3 bases, leaving 6 bases of the junction unmatched. The CDR3 DNA reads as TGTGCCAGCAGCTTCCGGACTAGCGGGAGGTCCCACGAGCAGTACTTC. This sequence encodes CASSFRTSGRSHEQYF. Supplemented by reference TRBV7-8 and TRBJ2-7, the full variable domain reads GAGVSQSPRYKVAKRGQDVALRCDPISGHVSLFWYQQALGQGPEFLTYFQNEAQLDKSGLPSDRFFAERPEGSVSTLKIQRTQQEDSAVYLCASSFRTSGRSHEQYFGPGTRLTVT.

This clonotype qualifies as medium-sized (0.01 to 0.1%). The chain links TRBV4-2 to TRBJ2-5; TRBD2 might be the D (6 bases). From germline, CDR1 is LGHNA and CDR2 YNFKEQ. V gave up 4 bases and J gave up 3 bases, with 12 bases separating them. The CDR3 covers 14 residues. CDR3 in DNA: TGTGCCAGCAGCCGCTCTGGGGGGAAAGAGACCCAGTACTTC. Translating gives CASSRSGGKETQYF.

The rearrangement links TRBV7-2 to TRBJ2-1; 8 nucleotides line up with TRBD2. Per the germline V gene, CDR1 is SGHTA and CDR2 is FQGNSA. CDR3 size: 15 residues. V lost 2 bases to trimming and J lost 7 bases; unmatched junction nucleotides: 7. The DNA of the CDR3 is TGTGCCAGCAGCTTACCCCAAGGCGGGGGGAATGAGCAGTTCTTC. Amino acids: CASSLPQGGGNEQFF.

In its sample, this clonotype is medium-sized. The chain's CDR3 is CASSQAIGGSYEQYF. The CDR3 bases are TGCGCCAGCAGCCAAGCGATCGGGGGCTCCTACGAGCAGTACTTC. V gene TRBV4-1 combines with J gene TRBJ2-7; D may be TRBD2 (6 bases). Germline V gene sequence: CDR1 MGHRA, CDR2 YSYEKL. The CDR3 is made up of 15 amino acids. V gave up 1 base and J gave up 0 bases, with 10 bases separating them.